This entry is about one T cell receptor beta chain. Only in-frame clones appear in the TCRdb table, and some are missing; sequencing was by immunoSEQ multiplex PCR. The data hold some 200,000 clones, with roughly 82% observed a single time. The sample belongs to a study of blood T cell repertoires in COVID-19. From germline, CDR1 is LNHDA and CDR2 SQIVND (reference sequence). J lost 4 bases, V lost 2 bases, and 7 bases had no gene match. The CDR3 loop spans 17 amino acids. Sequences were obtained from peripheral blood. The clonotype originates from a woman aged 40 to 50 with acute or convalescent COVID-19. The chain combines TRBV19 with TRBJ2-1, with TRBD2 matching 11 bases. The CDR3 here is CASSIKTSGVVYNEQFF. Written as DNA, the CDR3 is TGTGCCAGTAGTATAAAGACTAGCGGGGTCGTTTACAATGAGCAGTTCTTC.